The 16 T cell receptor beta chains in this list originate from one sample, sequenced in a study of OX40 agonist ivuxolimab in advanced cancers. The table came from immunoSEQ multiplex PCR; TCRdb's copy has only in-frame clones and leaves some out. The sample carries 30,000 or so clones, more than 70% recorded once. This specimen was CD4+ or CD8+ T cells sorted from blood, taken in a trial of the OX40 agonist ivuxolimab. These TCRs come from an adult with an advanced solid tumor such as melanoma, head and neck, liver or kidney cancer.

The rearrangement joins TRBV7-9 to TRBJ2-3; possible D gene TRBD2, 5 bases. This CDR3 spans 15 amino acids. Germline CDR1 is SEHNR and CDR2 is FQNEAQ (reference sequence). Trimming shortened V by 3 bases and J by 2 bases, and 12 bases separated the two germline ends. CDR3 loop: CASSFEGWDTDTQYF. Here the CDR3 DNA reads TGTGCCAGCAGCTTTGAGGGATGGGACACAGATACGCAGTATTTT.

The table lists this clone with a count of one. This chain joins TRBV27 and TRBJ2-7, with D possibly TRBD1 on 6 matching bases. Germline CDR1 reads MNHEY; CDR2 reads SMNVEV (reference sequence). This CDR3 contains 15 residues. Trimming shortened V by 4 bases and J by 6 bases, and 19 bases separated the two germline ends. CDR3 in amino acids: CASSSSTGGGREQYF. The CDR3 DNA sequence: TGTGCCAGCAGTTCGTCGACAGGTGGAGGACGCGAGCAGTACTTC.

The V and J genes are TRBV7-5 and TRBJ2-6. TRBV7-5 is reported as a pseudogene. This CDR3 contains 17 residues. CDR3 bases: TGTGCCAGAAGCATGGGGTGTAGACAAAGTCGGGCCAACGTCCTGACTTTC. Its protein product is CARSMGCRQSRANVLTF.

The chain employs TRBV10-3 and TRBJ2-7, with TRBD1 identical over 9 bases. Germline V gene sequence: CDR1 ENHRY, CDR2 SYGVKD. The V gene end was trimmed by 7 bases and the J gene end by 6 bases; junction bases not matched to a gene: 10. The CDR3 has 14 residues. The DNA of the CDR3 is TGTGCCATCAACCCGGGGACAGGGTCCCTCGAGCAGTACTTC. Translation: CAINPGTGSLEQYF.

This clone was seen only a few times. The CDR3: CAISVGTENTEAFF. CDR3 in DNA: TGTGCCATCAGTGTCGGGACCGAGAACACTGAAGCTTTCTTT. V is TRBV10-3 and J is TRBJ1-1, with a weak D call TRBD1 (5 bases). Germline CDR1 ENHRY, CDR2 SYGVKD. The ends were cut back, 4 bases at V and 1 base at J, with 10 bases in the middle. The CDR3 is 14 amino acids.

The CDR3 coding sequence is TGTGCCAGCAAACAGGGCCTTTACAATGAGCAGTTCTTC. Protein product: CASKQGLYNEQFF. The chain employs TRBV2 and TRBJ2-1, with D tentatively TRBD1 (6 bases). This CDR3 comprises 13 residues. Germline V gene sequence: CDR1 SNHLY, CDR2 FYNNEI. Trimming took 7 bases from V and 4 from J, leaving 11 bases between them. Combining the CDR3 with reference TRBV2 and TRBJ2-1 gives the whole variable domain EPEVTQTPSHQVTQMGQEVILRCVPISNHLYFYWYRQILGQKVEFLVSFYNNEISEKSEIFDDQFSVERPDGSNFTLKIRSTKLEDSAMYFCASKQGLYNEQFFGPGTRLTVL.

A remark on this clone: Other DNA variants within this sample encode the same CDR3. The rearrangement uses TRBV7-2 and TRBJ1-2; 9 nucleotides line up with TRBD1. The CDR3 is 14 residues long. In germline, CDR1 is SGHTA, CDR2 FQGNSA. V shed 1 base and J 3 bases; nucleotides not matched to a gene: 0. The CDR3 nucleotides read TGTGCCAGCAGCTTAGGGACAGGGGACTATGGCTACACCTTC. Translated: CASSLGTGDYGYTF.

The rearrangement links TRBV10-3 to TRBJ2-3, with TRBD1 matching 7 bases. The CDR3 spans 15 residues. Germline CDR1 reads ENHRY; CDR2 reads SYGVKD. J gave up 3 bases and V 0 bases, and 3 bases lay outside the gene matches. CDR3: CAISESVTGTDTQYF. Here the CDR3 DNA reads TGTGCCATCAGTGAGTCAGTGACAGGGACAGATACGCAGTATTTT.

The chain has TRBV6-1 and TRBJ1-5, with D uncertain. Germline V gives CDR1 MNHNS, CDR2 SASEGT. CDR3 length: 15 amino acids. V dropped 1 base and J dropped 2 bases, with 9 bases sitting between them. The DNA for the CDR3 is TGTGCCAGCAGTGAAGTATCAGGAGGCAATCAGCCCCAGCATTTT. It yields the protein CASSEVSGGNQPQHF.

This clone was detected only once. The J gene is TRBJ1-2, the V gene TRBV2; 9 positions agree with TRBD1. The V gene end was trimmed by 5 bases and the J gene end by 7 bases; junction bases not matched to a gene: 11. This CDR3 contains 15 residues. CDR1 and CDR2 (germline): SNHLY, FYNNEI. CDR3 in amino acids: CASSRTGTGYSGYTF. Here the CDR3 DNA reads TGTGCCAGCAGTAGAACCGGGACAGGGTACTCTGGCTACACCTTC.

The rearrangement uses TRBV6-5 and TRBJ2-2; 7 positions match TRBD1. V was pared by 6 bases and J by 4 bases, with 8 bases of the junction left unmatched. This CDR3 comprises 15 residues. CDR1 MNHEY and CDR2 SVGAGI come from the germline V gene. For the CDR3, the DNA is TGTGCCAGCAGCCGCCAGGGGGTCGGCACCGGGGAGCTGTTTTTT. Translated, it gives CASSRQGVGTGELFF.

The V gene is TRBV30, the J gene TRBJ1-6; 7 bases fit TRBD1. The germline gives CDR1 GTSNPN, CDR2 SVGIG (reference sequence). This CDR3 comprises 13 residues. The V segment lost 5 bases and the J segment 7 bases; nucleotides outside the gene matches: 5. The CDR3 loop is CAWAGQKNSPLHF. The CDR3 coding sequence is TGTGCCTGGGCGGGACAGAAAAATTCACCCCTCCACTTT.

The chain has TRBV28 and TRBJ1-1; D remains unclear. The germline CDR1 and CDR2 sequences are MDHEN and SYDVKM. CDR3 size: 13 residues. Trimming removed 6 bases from V and 10 bases from J, with 18 bases in between. CDR3 nucleotides: TGTGCCAGCAGCGCCCCATTCTGGACTAGAGCTTTCTTT. Translation gives CASSAPFWTRAFF.

This chain connects TRBV7-9 to TRBJ1-1; no reliable D call. Trimming cost V 5 bases and J 1 base, with 8 bases left between them. The germline V gene has CDR1 SEHNR and CDR2 FQNEAQ (reference sequence). This CDR3 is built from 13 residues. The CDR3 nucleotides are TGTGCCAGCAGCCGGACGGGGAACACTGAAGCTTTCTTT. Protein sequence: CASSRTGNTEAFF. The variable domain in full, with the rest retrieved from reference TRBV7-9 and TRBJ1-1, is DTGVSQNPRHKITKRGQNVTFRCDPISEHNRLYWYRQTLGQGPEFLTYFQNEAQLEKSRLLSDRFSAERPKGSFSTLEIQRTEQGDSAMYLCASSRTGNTEAFFGQGTRLTVV.

V is TRBV5-1 and J is TRBJ2-1, with a tentative D call TRBD2 (6 bases). The germline gives CDR1 SGHRS, CDR2 YFSETQ. CDR3 length: 15 amino acids. With 5 bases removed from V and 2 bases from J, the gap between germline ends came to 14 bases. The DNA for the CDR3 is TGCGCCAGCAGTTTCGCGGGGCTAACCTACAATGAGCAGTTCTTC. Protein product: CASSFAGLTYNEQFF.

This chain uses TRBV6-1 with TRBJ2-3; 10 bases match TRBD2. V lost 4 bases to trimming and J lost 2 bases; unmatched junction nucleotides: 6. Looked up from germline, CDR1 is MNHNS and CDR2 is SASEGT. The CDR3 extends over 16 amino acids. The CDR3: CASSGVSGGSTDTQYF. The CDR3 DNA is TGTGCCAGCAGTGGGGTTAGCGGGGGGTCCACAGATACGCAGTATTTT.